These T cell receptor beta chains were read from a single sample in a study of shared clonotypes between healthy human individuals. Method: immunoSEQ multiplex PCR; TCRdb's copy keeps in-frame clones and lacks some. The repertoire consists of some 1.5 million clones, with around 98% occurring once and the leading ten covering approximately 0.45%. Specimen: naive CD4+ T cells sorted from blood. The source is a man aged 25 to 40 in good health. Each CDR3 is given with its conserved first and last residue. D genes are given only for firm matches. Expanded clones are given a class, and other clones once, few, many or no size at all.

CATSQGPGTFTDTQYF TGTGCCACCTCACAGGGACCCGGGACTTTCACAGATACGCAGTATTTT TRBV5-4 - - TRBJ2-3
CASRTGSEAFF TGTGCCAGCAGGACAGGTTCCGAAGCTTTCTTT TRBV28 - - TRBJ1-1
CAISWREGVNEQFF TGTGCCATCAGCTGGCGGGAGGGGGTTAATGAGCAGTTCTTC TRBV10-3 TRBD2 - TRBJ2-1
CASSFYSGSYNEQFF TGTGCCAGCAGCTTTTATTCCGGCTCCTACAATGAGCAGTTCTTC TRBV7-8 - - TRBJ2-1
CASSLRELADTGELFF TGCGCCAGCAGCTTGAGGGAACTAGCGGACACCGGGGAGCTGTTTTTT TRBV5-1 TRBD2 - TRBJ2-2
CASSVGTSGRLSEQYF TGCGCCAGCAGTGTGGGGACTAGCGGGAGACTTTCCGAGCAGTACTTC TRBV10-1 TRBD2 - TRBJ2-7
CASRPNTQETQYF TGTGCCAGCAGACCGAATACCCAAGAGACCCAGTACTTC TRBV6-6 - - TRBJ2-5
CASSLWVLGKHNEQFF TGTGCCAGCAGTTTATGGGTACTCGGAAAACACAATGAGCAGTTCTTC TRBV28 - - TRBJ2-1
CASSSRPQGVAVKNIQYF TGCGCCAGCAGCTCACGACCACAGGGCGTCGCTGTAAAAAACATTCAGTACTTC TRBV5-1 - - TRBJ2-4
CASSKGGDSQETQYF TGTGCCAGCAGCAAAGGGGGGGACTCCCAAGAGACCCAGTACTTC TRBV21-1 - - TRBJ2-5
CASSLRAPANTEAFF TGTGCCAGCAGCTTGAGGGCCCCGGCGAACACTGAAGCTTTCTTT TRBV5-5 - - TRBJ1-1
CASSLSGRAYNEQFF TGTGCCAGCAGTTTGAGCGGGAGGGCGTACAATGAGCAGTTCTTC TRBV27 TRBD2 - TRBJ2-1
CASSQDWDRSATNEKLFF TGCGCCAGCAGCCAAGATTGGGACAGGAGTGCAACTAATGAAAAACTGTTTTTT TRBV4-3 TRBD1 - TRBJ1-4
CASSLSPGEAMSYGYTF TGTGCCAGCAGTTTATCCCCAGGGGAGGCAATGTCCTATGGCTACACCTTC TRBV27 - - TRBJ1-2
CASKSLTLAKNIQYF TGTGCCAGCAAGTCGCTAACACTAGCCAAAAACATTCAGTACTTC TRBV21-1 - - TRBJ2-4
CASSLRHTISDQPQHF TGTGCCAGCAGTTTACGACATACAATCTCGGATCAGCCCCAGCATTTT TRBV28 - - TRBJ1-5
CASRVEAVWRGNEQFF TGTGCCAGCAGAGTTGAAGCGGTTTGGAGGGGGAATGAGCAGTTCTTC TRBV28 - once TRBJ2-1
CASSPPPRGADLDPTDTQYF TGCGCCAGCAGCCCCCCACCTCGGGGAGCCGACCTAGATCCCACAGATACGCAGTATTTT TRBV5-1 - - TRBJ2-3
CASSLFVIREGVSNQPQHF TGTGCCAGCTCACTCTTTGTAATACGTGAAGGCGTAAGCAATCAGCCCCAGCATTTT TRBV18 - - TRBJ1-5
CSSRVRGRPEAFF TGCAGCTCCCGGGTGCGGGGAAGACCTGAAGCTTTCTTT TRBV29-1 - - TRBJ1-1
CAWSENRGFNEKLFF TGTGCCTGGAGCGAGAACAGGGGCTTTAATGAAAAACTGTTTTTT TRBV30 TRBD1 once TRBJ1-4
CASQRQGGLNEQFF TGTGCCAGCCAGCGGCAGGGAGGCTTGAATGAGCAGTTCTTC TRBV6-1 - - TRBJ2-1
CASSYSAGQTAEAFF TGTGCCAGCAGTTACTCAGCGGGGCAGACGGCTGAAGCTTTCTTT TRBV6-5 - - TRBJ1-1
CASSAPGQFVTEAFF TGTGCCAGCAGCGCCCCGGGACAGTTCGTCACTGAAGCTTTCTTT TRBV7-2 TRBD1 once TRBJ1-1
CASSTRQGGNQPQHF TGTGCCAGCAGCACTAGACAGGGAGGAAATCAGCCCCAGCATTTT TRBV7-2 TRBD1 once TRBJ1-5
CASNSNAGADTQYF TGTGCCAGCAATTCTAACGCGGGAGCAGATACGCAGTATTTT TRBV6-5 TRBD2 - TRBJ2-3
CASSPRGRPQETQYF TGTGCCAGCAGCCCCCGGGGGCGGCCGCAAGAGACCCAGTACTTC TRBV7-3 - - TRBJ2-5
CASSLPASGNYEQYF TGTGCCAGCAGTTTACCCGCTAGCGGGAACTACGAGCAGTACTTC TRBV28 TRBD2 - TRBJ2-7
CASSYTRETQYF TGTGCCAGCAGCTATACGAGGGAGACCCAGTACTTC TRBV7-9 - - TRBJ2-5
CASSTKGQTYNEQFF TGTGCCAGTAGTACTAAAGGGCAGACCTACAATGAGCAGTTCTTC TRBV19 - - TRBJ2-1
CASSSSERTGTDTQYF TGCGCCAGCAGCTCATCAGAAAGGACAGGGACAGATACGCAGTATTTT TRBV5-1 TRBD1 - TRBJ2-3
CASSHGTETESEQFF TGTGCCAGCTCGCACGGGACGGAGACTGAGAGTGAGCAGTTCTTC TRBV18 - - TRBJ2-1
CASSQEYRGQGTQYF TGCGCCAGCAGCCAAGAATACAGGGGGCAGGGGACCCAGTACTTC TRBV4-3 TRBD1 - TRBJ2-5
CASSPDRDQAFF TGTGCCAGCAGCCCCGACAGGGACCAGGCTTTCTTT TRBV11-2 TRBD1 - TRBJ1-1
CASSVLGETQYF TGTGCCAGCAGTGTCCTAGGGGAGACCCAGTACTTC TRBV27 - - TRBJ2-5
CASSLVQGVSGANVLTF TGCGCCAGCAGCTTGGTCCAGGGGGTCTCTGGGGCCAACGTCCTGACTTTC TRBV5-1 TRBD1 - TRBJ2-6
CASSPRQGQGSDTQYF TGTGCCAGCTCACCAAGGCAGGGGCAGGGATCAGATACGCAGTATTTT TRBV18 - - TRBJ2-3
CASSPDRADTQYF TGTGCCAGCTCGCCGGACAGGGCCGATACGCAGTATTTT TRBV18 TRBD1 - TRBJ2-3
CASSLGVLAGDGYEQFF TGTGCCAGCAGCCTGGGGGTACTAGCGGGAGATGGGTATGAGCAGTTCTTC TRBV7-9 TRBD2 - TRBJ2-1
CASSPDRYQETQYF TGTGCCAGCTCTCCCGACAGGTACCAAGAGACCCAGTACTTC TRBV18 - once TRBJ2-5
CASTRLAGLQETQYF TGTGCCAGCACTCGACTAGCGGGTCTTCAAGAGACCCAGTACTTC TRBV28 TRBD2 - TRBJ2-5
CAWSAGRGWEQYF TGTGCCTGGAGTGCTGGGCGGGGCTGGGAGCAGTACTTC TRBV30 - once TRBJ2-7
CASSRDSSSYEQYF TGTGCCAGCAGCCGAGACTCGAGCTCCTACGAGCAGTACTTC TRBV7-2 - once TRBJ2-7
CASSRGQGSTDTQYF TGTGCCAGCTCAAGGGGGCAGGGGTCCACAGATACGCAGTATTTT TRBV7-6 TRBD1 - TRBJ2-3
CASSPRGDRVATYEQFF TGCGCCAGCAGCCCTCGGGGTGACAGGGTGGCCACGTATGAGCAGTTCTTC TRBV5-1 TRBD1 - TRBJ2-1
CASSLLVLSEAFF TGTGCCAGCAGCTTGCTAGTGTTGTCTGAAGCTTTCTTT TRBV11-2 - - TRBJ1-1
CSAGSGEWTEAFF TGCAGCGCTGGAAGCGGGGAATGGACTGAAGCTTTCTTT TRBV29-1 - - TRBJ1-1
CASSLTSSSYNEQFF TGTGCCAGCAGTTTGACTAGCAGCTCCTACAATGAGCAGTTCTTC TRBV6-6 TRBD2 - TRBJ2-1
CASSSASGTTYNEQFF TGTGCCAGCAGTTCGGCATCCGGGACCACGTACAATGAGCAGTTCTTC TRBV28 - - TRBJ2-1
CAWSPGGTYEQYF TGTGCCTGGTCTCCAGGAGGGACCTACGAGCAGTACTTC TRBV30 - - TRBJ2-7
CASSRTWDEQYF TGTGCCAGCAGCCGAACGTGGGACGAGCAGTACTTC TRBV7-2 - - TRBJ2-7
CASSIVEGKAGVKETQYF TGTGCCAGTAGTATAGTGGAGGGGAAAGCGGGAGTGAAAGAGACCCAGTACTTC TRBV19 TRBD2 - TRBJ2-5
CASSNSRTLSGNTIYF TGCGCCAGCAGCAATTCAAGGACGCTCTCTGGAAACACCATATATTTT TRBV4-3 - - TRBJ1-3
CASSWDRGATYEQYF TGTGCCAGCAGCTGGGACAGGGGGGCAACCTACGAGCAGTACTTC TRBV14 TRBD1 - TRBJ2-7
CASSLQGAHGANVLTF TGCGCCAGCAGCTTACAGGGGGCGCATGGGGCCAACGTCCTGACTTTC TRBV5-1 TRBD1 - TRBJ2-6
CASSGGDVQETQYF TGTGCCAGCAGCGGTGGGGACGTCCAAGAGACCCAGTACTTC TRBV5-8 - - TRBJ2-5
CASSLGVPGTDTQYF TGCGCCAGCAGCTTGGGAGTACCTGGCACAGATACGCAGTATTTT TRBV5-1 - - TRBJ2-3
CASGRGTGVSNTEAFF TGTGCCAGTGGAAGGGGGACAGGGGTCTCCAACACTGAAGCTTTCTTT TRBV28 TRBD1 once TRBJ1-1
CASSSWTSGTYNEQFF TGCGCCAGCAGCTCATGGACTAGCGGGACTTACAATGAGCAGTTCTTC TRBV5-1 TRBD2 - TRBJ2-1
CASSLIPNTEAFF TGTGCCAGCAGTCTAATCCCGAACACTGAAGCTTTCTTT TRBV28 - - TRBJ1-1